Listed below are T cell receptor beta chains from one sample, sequenced in a study of T-cell memory formation after mild COVID-19. TCRdb re-called the 5' RACE reads through MiXCR, storing one row per CDR3 protein. The data contain 550,000 to 650,000 distinct CDR3 sequences, 15% to 20% of them singletons. Sequencing was done on a sample of PBMCs or a T cell subset sorted from them (not recorded which). These TCRs come from an adult woman who had mild COVID-19 (a few samples of this study predate the infection). Cell type and time point are not known. The CDR3 runs from the conserved cysteine through the conserved F or W. D genes are given only for firm matches. A clone size is listed for some rows: how often the clone was seen (once, few, many), or a class if it is expanded.

v_call	clone_size	d_call	j_call	cdr3_aa	cdr3_nt
TRBV11-2	NA	TRBD2	TRBJ2-7	CASSLTPGASGTYEQYF	TGTGCCAGCAGCTTAACCCCCGGGGCTAGCGGAACCTACGAGCAGTACTTC
TRBV29-1	few	TRBD2	TRBJ2-3	CSVEDEGLAGGRSTDTQYF	TGCAGCGTTGAAGACGAGGGACTAGCGGGAGGCAGATCCACAGATACGCAGTATTTT
TRBV6-6	NA	TRBD2	TRBJ2-1	CASTLGGVKQFF	TGTGCCAGCACGCTCGGGGGGGTTAAGCAGTTCTTC
TRBV6-2/TRBV6-3	few	NA	TRBJ2-7	CASSYFTSYEQYF	TGTGCCAGCAGTTACTTCACCTCCTACGAGCAGTACTTC
TRBV29-1	few	NA	TRBJ1-1	CVGGRLNTEAFF	TGCGTGGGGGGGCGATTGAACACTGAAGCTTTCTTT
TRBV3-1	NA	TRBD2	TRBJ2-7	CASSSGTSGHNTYEQYF	TGTGCCAGCAGCTCCGGGACTAGCGGGCATAATACCTACGAGCAGTACTTC
TRBV25-1	NA	TRBD1	TRBJ2-7	CASSEGRGRVSEQYF	TGTGCCAGCAGTGAAGGAAGGGGGCGAGTGAGCGAGCAGTACTTC
TRBV5-4	few	NA	TRBJ1-5	CASTLGGSNQPQHF	TGTGCCAGCACCCTGGGGGGGAGCAATCAGCCCCAGCATTTT
TRBV19	NA	NA	TRBJ2-3	CASSTGQLYTDTQYF	TGTGCCAGTAGTACCGGACAGCTTTACACAGATACGCAGTATTTT
TRBV4-1	NA	NA	TRBJ2-5	CASSQAGQGDETQYF	TGCGCCAGCAGCCAAGCGGGGCAGGGTGATGAGACCCAGTACTTC
TRBV7-2	many	NA	TRBJ2-3	CASSLVLPTSTDTQYF	TGTGCCAGCAGCTTAGTTCTACCAACTAGCACAGATACGCAGTATTTT
TRBV29-1	few	NA	TRBJ2-1	CSVEDLSSYNEQFF	TGCAGCGTTGAAGACCTCTCCTCCTACAATGAGCAGTTCTTC
TRBV7-6	NA	NA	TRBJ2-1	CASSFITETNEQFF	TGTGCCAGCAGCTTCATAACTGAAACGAATGAGCAGTTCTTC
TRBV12-3/TRBV12-4	few	TRBD2	TRBJ2-1	CASRTRLADIYNEQFF	TGTGCCAGCAGGACAAGACTAGCGGACATATACAATGAGCAGTTCTTC
TRBV18	NA	TRBD1	TRBJ1-5	CASSKEGQGVQPQHF	TGTGCCAGCTCAAAAGAGGGACAGGGGGTTCAGCCCCAGCATTTT
TRBV13	few	TRBD1	TRBJ2-7	CASSGQGISYEQYF	TGTGCCAGCAGCGGACAGGGTATCTCCTACGAGCAGTACTTC
TRBV10-2	NA	TRBD2	TRBJ2-3	CASSFATSVTDTQYF	TGCGCCAGCAGTTTCGCGACTAGCGTTACAGATACGCAGTATTTT
TRBV15	few	NA	TRBJ2-1	CATSLGAYNEQFF	TGTGCCACCAGCTTGGGAGCCTACAATGAGCAGTTCTTC
TRBV7-2	NA	TRBD1	TRBJ1-5	CASSLEGTGHRPQHF	TGTGCCAGCAGCTTAGAGGGGACAGGGCATAGGCCCCAGCATTTT
TRBV7-8	few	NA	TRBJ1-5	CASSPIMGYSNQPQHF	TGTGCCAGCAGCCCCATTATGGGATATAGCAATCAGCCCCAGCATTTT
TRBV19	few	NA	TRBJ2-1	CASIGPQGSEQFF	TGTGCCAGTATTGGGCCCCAGGGAAGTGAGCAGTTCTTC
TRBV5-5	few	NA	TRBJ2-5	CASSPSGNRETQYF	TGTGCCAGCAGCCCCTCAGGGAATAGGGAGACCCAGTACTTC
TRBV12-3/TRBV12-4	NA	TRBD2	TRBJ2-7	CACSFLGTSGAPYEQYF	TGTGCCTGCAGTTTCTTAGGGACTAGCGGGGCCCCCTACGAGCAGTACTTC
TRBV27	few	NA	TRBJ1-3	CASSLRGANSGNTIYF	TGTGCCAGCAGTTTACGGGGGGCAAACTCTGGAAACACCATATATTTT
TRBV7-9	NA	TRBD1	TRBJ1-1	CASPPPGQGNTEAFF	TGTGCCTCGCCTCCGCCGGGACAGGGGAACACTGAAGCTTTCTTT
TRBV7-2	NA	NA	TRBJ2-5	CASSLGELAPRETQYF	TGTGCCAGCAGCTTAGGGGAGTTAGCGCCGAGGGAGACCCAGTACTTC
TRBV3-1	few	TRBD1	TRBJ2-7	CASSRGTFGTGMHSYEQYF	TGTGCCAGCTCCCGGGGGACCTTCGGGACAGGGATGCACTCCTACGAGCAGTACTTC